A single sample gave rise to the 8 T cell receptor beta chains below, sequenced in a study of shared T cell receptors in the human thymus. Sequencing was performed with immunoSEQ multiplex PCR; in TCRdb, only in-frame clones are kept and a portion is missing. Seen here are approximately 760,000 clones, approximately 83% observed once, and the top ten hold under 0.012%. The sample was also reused in another study, on human thymus T cells.

Sequencing used thymocytes. The receptors originated from a girl under three years old with a congenital heart defect.

This clone has a single count. V usage is TRBV4-3 and J usage is TRBJ2-3; TRBD2 agrees at 7 bases. The V segment lost 2 bases and the J segment 1 base; nucleotides outside the gene matches: 0. The CDR3 is made up of 14 amino acids. Germline loops: CDR1 LGHNA, CDR2 YSLEER. The CDR3 DNA sequence: TGCGCCAGCAGCCAAAGCGGGGGCACAGATACGCAGTATTTT. This gives the protein CASSQSGGTDTQYF.

This CDR3 reads CASSQEPGLAGLGDTQYF. For the CDR3, the DNA is TGCGCCAGCAGCCAAGAGCCGGGACTAGCGGGCTTGGGGGATACGCAGTATTTT. This chain links TRBV4-1 with TRBJ2-3; 12 bases line up with TRBD2. The CDR3 loop spans 18 amino acids. J lost 6 bases, V lost 0 bases, and 10 bases had no gene match. Germline values: CDR1 MGHRA, CDR2 YSYEKL.

The chain carries TRBV4-3 and TRBJ2-7; 9 bases map to TRBD1. CDR1 is LGHNA, CDR2 YSLEER, per germline. The V segment lost 3 bases and the J segment 1 base; nucleotides outside the gene matches: 4. The CDR3 sequence is 15 residues long. CDR3 amino acids: CASSQEDRGSYEQYF. DNA for the CDR3: TGCGCCAGCAGCCAGGAAGACAGGGGGTCCTACGAGCAGTACTTC.

The genes are TRBV6-5 and TRBJ2-7, with D uncertain. This CDR3 has 11 residues. CDR1 and CDR2 (germline): MNHEY, SVGAGI. V was shortened by 6 bases and J by 2 bases, with 5 bases between the two germline ends. CDR3 sequence: CASSSPYEQYF. The CDR3 bases are TGTGCCAGCAGCTCCCCCTACGAGCAGTACTTC.

The chain joins TRBV6-5 to TRBJ1-1, with 11 bases lining up with TRBD1. V gave up 6 bases and J gave up 3 bases; unmatched junction bases: 3. The CDR3 loop spans 14 amino acids. Germline lookup yields CDR1 MNHEY and CDR2 SVGAGI. The CDR3 nucleotides read TGTGCCAGCAGCTGGGACAGGGGGGACACTGAAGCTTTCTTT. Protein sequence: CASSWDRGDTEAFF.

J is TRBJ1-1 and V is TRBV30; 9 positions agree with TRBD1. V shed 5 bases and J 6 bases; nucleotides not matched to a gene: 10. Germline V gives CDR1 GTSNPN, CDR2 SVGIG (reference sequence). The CDR3 is 14 amino acids. The CDR3 protein is CAWPLGDRVAEAFF. The CDR3 nucleotides read TGTGCCTGGCCCCTCGGGGACAGGGTCGCTGAAGCTTTCTTT. Full variable domain (rest looked up from reference TRBV30 and TRBJ1-1): SQTIHQWPATLVQPVGSPLSLECTVEGTSNPNLYWYRQAAGRGLQLLFYSVGIGQISSEVPQNLSASRPQDRQFILSSKKLLLSDSGFYLCAWPLGDRVAEAFFGQGTRLTVV.

CDR3 sequence reads: CAAWGQGTWRGYTF. The CDR3, as DNA: TGTGCCGCATGGGGGCAGGGAACGTGGAGGGGCTACACCTTC. The chain recombines TRBV6-1 with TRBJ1-2; tentatively, D is TRBD1 (6 bases). V lost 11 bases, J lost 8 bases, and 24 bases lay in between. The CDR3 is 14 residues long. Germline V gene lookup returns CDR1 MNHNS and CDR2 SASEGT.

This chain joins TRBV5-1 and TRBJ1-4, with a weak D call TRBD1 (6 bases). Trimming pared 5 bases from V and 1 base from J, leaving 12 bases between. The CDR3 is made up of 15 amino acids. Germline V gene lookup returns CDR1 SGHRS and CDR2 YFSETQ. In nucleotides, the CDR3 is TGCGCCAGCAGGAAACGAGGGGGAACTAATGAAAAACTGTTTTTT. Translating gives CASRKRGGTNEKLFF.